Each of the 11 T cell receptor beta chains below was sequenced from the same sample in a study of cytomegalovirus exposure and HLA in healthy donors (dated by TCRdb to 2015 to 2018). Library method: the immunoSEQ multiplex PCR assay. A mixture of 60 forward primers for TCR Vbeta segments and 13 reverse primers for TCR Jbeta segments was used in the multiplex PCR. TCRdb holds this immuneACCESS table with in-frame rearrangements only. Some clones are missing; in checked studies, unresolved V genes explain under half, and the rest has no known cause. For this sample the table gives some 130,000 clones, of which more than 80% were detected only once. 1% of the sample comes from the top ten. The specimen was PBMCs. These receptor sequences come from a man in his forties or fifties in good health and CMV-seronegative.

CDR3 in DNA: TGCGCCAGCAGCTTAGACAGGGAGGACGGGGAGCTGTTTTTT. Residues: CASSLDREDGELFF. This sequence joins TRBV5-1 and TRBJ2-2, with D perhaps TRBD1 (7 bases). Germline CDR1 SGHRS, CDR2 YFSETQ. Trimming removed 2 bases at V and 7 bases at J, with 12 bases between. CDR3 length equals 14 residues.

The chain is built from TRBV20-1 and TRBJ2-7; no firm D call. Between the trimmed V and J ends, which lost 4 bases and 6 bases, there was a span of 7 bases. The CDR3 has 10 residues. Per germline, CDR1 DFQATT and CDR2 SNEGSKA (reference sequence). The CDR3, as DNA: TGCAGTGCTACGTACTCCGAGCAGTACTTC. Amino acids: CSATYSEQYF.

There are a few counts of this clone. The CDR3 DNA reads as TGCAGCGTTTCCCCCACCGGGGCTGGAAACACCATATATTTT. It encodes CSVSPTGAGNTIYF. This chain uses TRBV29-1 with TRBJ1-3; no clear D. The germline gives CDR1 SQVTM, CDR2 ANQGSEA. V was clipped by 5 bases and J by 2 bases, with 13 bases between them. The CDR3 spans 14 residues.

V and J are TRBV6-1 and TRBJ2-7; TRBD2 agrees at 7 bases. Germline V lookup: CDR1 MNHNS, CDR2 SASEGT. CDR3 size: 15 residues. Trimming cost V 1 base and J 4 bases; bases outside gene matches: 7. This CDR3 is CASSEGLAEAYEQYF. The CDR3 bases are TGTGCCAGCAGTGAAGGGCTAGCGGAAGCATACGAGCAGTACTTC.

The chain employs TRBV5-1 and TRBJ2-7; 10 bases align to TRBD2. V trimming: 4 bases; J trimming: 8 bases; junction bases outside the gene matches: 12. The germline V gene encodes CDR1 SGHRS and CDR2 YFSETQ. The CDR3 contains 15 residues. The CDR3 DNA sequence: TGCGCCAGCAGCCTCACCGGGACTAGCGATTTCCAGCAGTACTTC. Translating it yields CASSLTGTSDFQQYF.

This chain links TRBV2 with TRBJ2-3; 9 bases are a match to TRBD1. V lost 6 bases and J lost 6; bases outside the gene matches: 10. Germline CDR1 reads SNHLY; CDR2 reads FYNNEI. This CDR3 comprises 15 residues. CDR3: CASRDAGTGLDTQYF. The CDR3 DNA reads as TGTGCCAGCAGGGATGCGGGGACAGGGTTGGATACGCAGTATTTT.

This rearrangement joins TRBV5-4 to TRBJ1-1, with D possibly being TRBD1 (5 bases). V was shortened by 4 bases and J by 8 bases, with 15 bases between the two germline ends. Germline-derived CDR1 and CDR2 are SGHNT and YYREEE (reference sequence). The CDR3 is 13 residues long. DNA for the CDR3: TGTGCCAGCAGCACACGACAGCTTCGCGAAGCTTTCTTT. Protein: CASSTRQLREAFF.

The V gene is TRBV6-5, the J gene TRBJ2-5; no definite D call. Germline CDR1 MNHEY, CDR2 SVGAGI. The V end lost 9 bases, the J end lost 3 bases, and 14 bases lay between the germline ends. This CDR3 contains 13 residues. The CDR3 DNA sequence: TGTGCCAGTTATAACAGAGTCGAAGAGACCCAGTACTTC. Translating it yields CASYNRVEETQYF.

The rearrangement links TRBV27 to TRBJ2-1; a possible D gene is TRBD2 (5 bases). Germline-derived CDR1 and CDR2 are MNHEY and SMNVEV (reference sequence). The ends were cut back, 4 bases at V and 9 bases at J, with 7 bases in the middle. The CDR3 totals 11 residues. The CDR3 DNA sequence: TGTGCCAGCAGTTCTGAGGGTGAGCAGTTCTTC. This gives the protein CASSSEGEQFF.

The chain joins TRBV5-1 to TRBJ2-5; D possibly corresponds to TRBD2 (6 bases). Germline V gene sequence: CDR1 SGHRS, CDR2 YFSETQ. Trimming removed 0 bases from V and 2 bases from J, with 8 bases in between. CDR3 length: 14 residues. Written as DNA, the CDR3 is TGCGCCAGCAGCTTGGGCGGGACGCAAGAGACCCAGTACTTC. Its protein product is CASSLGGTQETQYF.

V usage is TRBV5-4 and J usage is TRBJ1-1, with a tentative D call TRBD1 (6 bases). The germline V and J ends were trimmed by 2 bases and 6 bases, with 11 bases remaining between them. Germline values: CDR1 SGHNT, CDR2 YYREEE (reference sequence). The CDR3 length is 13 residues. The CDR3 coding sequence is TGTGCCAGCAGCTTAACAGGGTTACCTGAAGCTTTCTTT. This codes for CASSLTGLPEAFF.